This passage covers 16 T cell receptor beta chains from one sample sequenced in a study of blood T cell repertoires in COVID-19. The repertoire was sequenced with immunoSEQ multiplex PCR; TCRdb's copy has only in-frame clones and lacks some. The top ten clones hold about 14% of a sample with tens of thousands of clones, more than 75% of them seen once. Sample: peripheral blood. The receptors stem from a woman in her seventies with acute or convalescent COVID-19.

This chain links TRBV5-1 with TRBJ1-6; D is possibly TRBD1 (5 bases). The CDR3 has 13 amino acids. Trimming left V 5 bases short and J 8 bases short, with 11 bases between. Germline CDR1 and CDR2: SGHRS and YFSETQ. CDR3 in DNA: TGCGCCAGCAGGGGGCAGGAAGATTCACCCCTCCACTTT. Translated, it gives CASRGQEDSPLHF. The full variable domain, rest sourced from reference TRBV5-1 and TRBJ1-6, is KAGVTQTPRYLIKTRGQQVTLSCSPISGHRSVSWYQQTPGQGLQFLFEYFSETQRNKGNFPGRFSGRQFSNSRSEMNVSTLELGDSALYLCASRGQEDSPLHFGNGTRLTVT.

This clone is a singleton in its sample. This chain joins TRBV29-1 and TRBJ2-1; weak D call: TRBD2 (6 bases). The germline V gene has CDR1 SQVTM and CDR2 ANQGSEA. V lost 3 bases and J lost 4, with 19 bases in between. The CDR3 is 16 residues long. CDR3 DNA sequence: TGCAGCGTTGAGGGGGAGAGAGGGAGGAGTTACAATGAGCAGTTCTTC. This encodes CSVEGERGRSYNEQFF.

In DNA, the CDR3 is TGTGCCAGCAGCTTGGATGCGGGGTTGGCCTCGACCCAGCATTTT. Its protein is CASSLDAGLASTQHF. The chain recombines TRBV5-5 with TRBJ1-5; D is undetermined. The V gene's germline CDR1 is SGHKS and CDR2 YYEKEE (reference sequence). The V end was cut by 0 bases, the J end by 11 bases, with 18 bases between. The CDR3 is 15 residues long.

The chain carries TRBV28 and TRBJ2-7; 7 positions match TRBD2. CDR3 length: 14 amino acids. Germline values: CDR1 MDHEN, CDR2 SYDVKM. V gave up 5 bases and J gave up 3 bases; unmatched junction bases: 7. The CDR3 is CASSLGGKGYEQYV. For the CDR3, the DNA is TGTGCCAGCAGTCTGGGGGGGAAGGGCTACGAGCAGTACGTC.

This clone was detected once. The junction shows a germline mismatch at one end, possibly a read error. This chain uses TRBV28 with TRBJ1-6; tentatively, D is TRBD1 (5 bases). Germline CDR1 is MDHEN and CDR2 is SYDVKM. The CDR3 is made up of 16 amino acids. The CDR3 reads CASILGGGRYSSPLHF. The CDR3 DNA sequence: TGTGCCAGCATTCTGGGGGGAGGGAGGTATAGTTCACCCCTCCACTTT.

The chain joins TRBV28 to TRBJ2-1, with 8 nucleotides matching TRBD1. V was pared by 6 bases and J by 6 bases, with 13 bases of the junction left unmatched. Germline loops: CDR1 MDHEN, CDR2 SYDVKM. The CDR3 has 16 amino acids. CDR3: CASSRPRTGQGNEQFF. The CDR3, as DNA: TGTGCCAGCAGCCGACCCCGGACAGGGCAGGGCAATGAGCAGTTCTTC.

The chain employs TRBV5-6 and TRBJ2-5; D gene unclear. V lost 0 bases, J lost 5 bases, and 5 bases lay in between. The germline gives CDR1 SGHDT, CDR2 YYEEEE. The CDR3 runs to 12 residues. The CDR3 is CASSLAAETQYF. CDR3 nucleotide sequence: TGTGCCAGCAGCTTGGCCGCGGAGACCCAGTACTTC.

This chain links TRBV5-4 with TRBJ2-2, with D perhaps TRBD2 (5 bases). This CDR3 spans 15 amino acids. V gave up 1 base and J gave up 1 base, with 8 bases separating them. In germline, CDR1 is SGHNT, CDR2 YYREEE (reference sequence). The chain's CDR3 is CASSLSAGNTGELFF. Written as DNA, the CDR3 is TGTGCCAGCAGCTTGTCGGCGGGGAACACCGGGGAGCTGTTTTTT.

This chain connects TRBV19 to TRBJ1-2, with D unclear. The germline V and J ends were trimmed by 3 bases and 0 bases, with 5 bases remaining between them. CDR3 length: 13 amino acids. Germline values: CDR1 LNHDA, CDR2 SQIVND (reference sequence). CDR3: CASSISANYGYTF. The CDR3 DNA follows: TGTGCCAGTAGTATTAGCGCTAACTATGGCTACACCTTC.

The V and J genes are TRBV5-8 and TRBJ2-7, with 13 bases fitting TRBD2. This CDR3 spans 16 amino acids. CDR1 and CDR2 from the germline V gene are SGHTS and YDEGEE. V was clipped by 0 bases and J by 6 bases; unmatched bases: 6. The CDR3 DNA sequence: TGTGCCAGCAGCTTGGAGCCGGGACTAGCGGGGACCGAGCAGTACGTC. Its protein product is CASSLEPGLAGTEQYV.

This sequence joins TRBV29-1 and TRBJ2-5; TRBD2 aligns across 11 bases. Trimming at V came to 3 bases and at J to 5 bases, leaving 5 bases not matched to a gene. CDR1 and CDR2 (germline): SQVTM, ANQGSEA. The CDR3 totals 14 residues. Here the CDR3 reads CSVDGTSGGETQYF. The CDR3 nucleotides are TGCAGCGTTGACGGGACTAGCGGAGGGGAGACCCAGTACTTC.

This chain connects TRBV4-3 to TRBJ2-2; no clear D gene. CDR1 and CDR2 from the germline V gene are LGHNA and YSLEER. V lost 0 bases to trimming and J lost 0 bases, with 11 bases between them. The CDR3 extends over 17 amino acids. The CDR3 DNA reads TGCGCCAGCAGCCAAGATTGGGCGTTCGCGAACACCGGGGAGCTGTTTTTT. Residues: CASSQDWAFANTGELFF.

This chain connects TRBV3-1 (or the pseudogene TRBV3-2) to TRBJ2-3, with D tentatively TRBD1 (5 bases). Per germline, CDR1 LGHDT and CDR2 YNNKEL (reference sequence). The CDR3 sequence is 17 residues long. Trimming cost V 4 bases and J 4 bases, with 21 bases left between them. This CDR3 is CASSPKVSGLGPDTQYF. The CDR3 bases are TGTGCCAGCAGCCCTAAAGTCTCAGGGTTGGGGCCAGATACGCAGTATTTT.

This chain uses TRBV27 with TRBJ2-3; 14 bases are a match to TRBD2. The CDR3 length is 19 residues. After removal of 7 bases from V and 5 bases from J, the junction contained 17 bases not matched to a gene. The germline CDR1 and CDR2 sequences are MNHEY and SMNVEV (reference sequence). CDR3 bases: TGTGCCAGCAACCCAAGACCCGAGACTAGCGGGGGGGCTGGAGATACGCAGTATTTT. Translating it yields CASNPRPETSGGAGDTQYF.

CDR3: CASSPAPGQGKAFF. In nucleotides, the CDR3 is TGTGCCAGCTCACCGGCTCCGGGACAGGGGAAAGCTTTCTTT. V usage is TRBV18 and J usage is TRBJ1-1; 10 bases are shared with TRBD1. CDR1 KGHSH and CDR2 LQKENI come from the germline V gene. The CDR3 covers 14 residues. V was clipped by 3 bases and J by 9 bases; unmatched bases: 7.

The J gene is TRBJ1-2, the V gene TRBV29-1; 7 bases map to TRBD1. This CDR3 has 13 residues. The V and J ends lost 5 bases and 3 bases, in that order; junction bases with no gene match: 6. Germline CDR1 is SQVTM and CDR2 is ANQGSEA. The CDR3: CSVPGDSHYGYTF. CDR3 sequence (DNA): TGCAGCGTTCCAGGGGACAGTCACTATGGCTACACCTTC.